This T cell receptor (beta chain) was profiled in a study of cytomegalovirus exposure and HLA in healthy donors. Findings and caveats of the study: Donor immune exposure was known only as CMV serostatus. It was assumed in the presence/absence analyses that sequencing depth was roughly uniform across donors. In a later analysis, across HLA loci, associated TCR counts were highest for DRB1, lowest for HLA-C. Specificity of a few CMV-associated chains for CMV antigens was verified in vitro.

60 Vbeta and 13 Jbeta primers were used in PCR. Generated by immunoSEQ multiplex PCR, the TCRdb table keeps only in-frame clones and is missing some. This sample has roughly 140,000 clones; approximately 80% occur once, and the top ten carry roughly 1.6%. Unmatched junction bases numbered 8, after V lost 3 bases and J lost 5 bases. CDR3 length: 16 amino acids. Germline values: CDR1 SGDLS, CDR2 YYNGEE. A note on this clone: Its specificity is unknown.

The sample was PBMCs. This receptor was obtained from a woman aged 40 to 50 in good health and CMV-seronegative. This chain connects TRBV9 to TRBJ2-5; the match to TRBD2 covers 12 bases. The CDR3 reads CASSASGGAQWETQYF. The CDR3 DNA reads TGTGCCAGCAGCGCTAGCGGGGGGGCCCAGTGGGAGACCCAGTACTTC.